This T cell receptor (beta chain) is drawn from a study of blood T cell repertoires in COVID-19. The repertoire was sequenced with immunoSEQ multiplex PCR; TCRdb's copy has only in-frame clones and lacks some. Found here are more than 200,000 clones, just under 85% of them singletons; the top ten hold about 8.1%. CDR1 and CDR2 from the germline V gene are DFQATT and SNEGSKA (reference sequence). The CDR3 totals 11 residues. Trimming removed 6 bases at V and 4 bases at J, with 10 bases between. The receptor's source is a man at least 80 years old with acute or convalescent COVID-19. The chain couples TRBV20-1 to TRBJ2-7; D ambiguous. Material: peripheral blood. The chain's CDR3 is CSAGDRYEQYF. CDR3 sequence (DNA): TGCAGTGCCGGAGACCGTTACGAGCAGTACTTC.